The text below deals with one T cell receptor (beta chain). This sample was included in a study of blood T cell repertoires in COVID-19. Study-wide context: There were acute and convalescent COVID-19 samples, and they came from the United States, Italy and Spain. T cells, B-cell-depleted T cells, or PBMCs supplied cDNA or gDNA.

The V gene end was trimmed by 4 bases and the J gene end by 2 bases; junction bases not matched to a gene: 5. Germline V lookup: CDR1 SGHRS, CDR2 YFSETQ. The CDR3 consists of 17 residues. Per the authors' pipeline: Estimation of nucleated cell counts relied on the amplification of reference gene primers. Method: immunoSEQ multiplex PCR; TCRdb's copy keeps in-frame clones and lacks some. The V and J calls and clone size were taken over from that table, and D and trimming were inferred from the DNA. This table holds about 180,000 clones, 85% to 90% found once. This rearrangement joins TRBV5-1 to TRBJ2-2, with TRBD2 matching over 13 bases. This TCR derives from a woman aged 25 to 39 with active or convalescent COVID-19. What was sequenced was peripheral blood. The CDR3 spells CASSPRTSGRNTGELFF. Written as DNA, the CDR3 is TGCGCCAGCAGCCCCCGGACTAGCGGGAGAAACACCGGGGAGCTGTTTTTT.